This TCR beta chain was recorded in a study of beta chain features in type 1 diabetes. Study context: 107,917,701 sorted cells were examined across all samples. Study findings and constraints: The analysis here could not establish whether HLA type shapes TCRB rearrangement. The study found moderately but significantly shorter TCRB CDR3s in all four CD4+ subsets of Type 1 diabetes patients.

Sorting based on CD45RO/CCR7/CD25/CD127/CD95/CD27 separated CD4+ naive, central memory, regulatory and stem cell-like memory cells. Concerning this clone: As yet, its antigen is unknown.

Losses at the gene ends were 6 bases for V and 2 bases for J; bases not matched to a gene: 20. The CDR3 runs 18 residues. Germline V gene sequence: CDR1 SQVTM, CDR2 ANQGSEA. The authors reverse transcribed all of the isolated RNA, so sequencing captured expressed TCRB transcripts. Using immunoSEQ multiplex PCR, the repertoire was profiled, and TCRdb retains in-frame clones only, with some absent. The sample contains around 160,000 clones, roughly 60% of which appear only once. The clonotype was recovered from a young man with type 1 diabetes. This rearrangement joins TRBV29-1 to TRBJ2-3; the match to TRBD1 covers 7 bases. The sample consisted of naive CD4+ T cells from blood. CDR3: CSVNIVVQGPHFTDTQYF. DNA for the CDR3: TGCAGCGTCAACATCGTGGTACAGGGGCCGCATTTCACAGATACGCAGTATTTT.